What follows is one T cell receptor (beta chain) and its context. Its antigen remains unidentified. Authors' analysis steps: ImmunoSEQ supplied junction-only sequences lacking quality scores, so filtering was different. The protocol was immunoSEQ multiplex PCR, while the TCRdb copy is restricted to in-frame clones and leaves out a portion. V and J calls and clone size are copied from that table; D and trimming were computed from the DNA. The sample yields more than 1 million clones, 75% to 85% seen once. There were no recent acute infections or vaccinations among the donors, who were healthy HIV-negative adults. The data were taken from a study of shared clonotypes between healthy human individuals. Study findings and constraints: Across a handful of donors, naive CD4 shared 5% to 6%, naive CD8 over 3%, memory CD4 over 2%, memory CD8 0.4% to 0.5%.

The CDR3 has 17 amino acids. With 4 bases clipped from V and 5 bases from J, the junction kept 12 bases outside the gene matches. In germline, CDR1 is LNHDA, CDR2 SQIVND (reference sequence). Sequencing input: memory CD4+ T cells from PBMCs. Indicated subset: CD45RA-negative fraction. The V gene is TRBV19, the J gene TRBJ2-1; 9 bases align to TRBD2. This TCR came from a man in his late teens or twenties in good health. Some clones in this sample may be carry-over from other donors' samples. This chain's CDR3 is CASSTHKRASGNNEQFF. In DNA, the CDR3 is TGTGCCAGTAGTACCCACAAACGGGCTAGCGGGAACAATGAGCAGTTCTTC.